Listed below are T cell receptor beta chains from one sample, sequenced in a study of blood T cell repertoires in COVID-19. Profiling relied on immunoSEQ multiplex PCR, and the TCRdb table lists in-frame clones only, not all of them. The sample lists some 150,000 clones, about nine tenths occurring once. Material for sequencing was peripheral blood. The receptors were sampled from a woman aged 55-69 years who had recovered from COVID-19. Both conserved end residues are part of each CDR3. A D gene is named only where the DNA matches it firmly. Some rows have no size entry. The others give once, few or many, or a class for an expanded clone.

v_gene	j_gene	abundance	d_gene	CDR3aa	CDR3nt
TRBV6-5	TRBJ2-3	-	TRBD1	CASTLRSQGGGTQYF	TGTGCCAGCACCCTCCGGTCACAGGGGGGTGGAACGCAGTATTTT
TRBV2	TRBJ2-2	-	-	CASSEGRDTGELFF	TGTGCCAGCAGTGAGGGCAGGGACACCGGGGAGCTGTTTTTT
TRBV4-3	TRBJ1-4	-	-	CASSPRGGTNEKLFF	TGCGCCAGCAGCCCGAGGGGGGGAACTAATGAAAAACTGTTTTTT
TRBV28	TRBJ1-4	-	-	CASRGGTRYNEKLFF	TGTGCCAGCAGGGGGGGGACACGTTATAATGAAAAACTGTTTTTT
TRBV3-1/TRBV3-2	TRBJ2-7	-	-	CASSQGGYEQYF	TGTGCCAGCAGCCAAGGAGGCTACGAGCAGTACTTC
TRBV6-5	TRBJ1-5	-	-	CASSYGGGGDQPQHF	TGTGCCAGCAGTTACGGAGGCGGAGGCGATCAGCCCCAGCATTTT
TRBV2	TRBJ2-1	once	TRBD2	CASRNLAGGYNEQFF	TGTGCCAGCAGGAATCTAGCGGGGGGTTACAATGAGCAGTTCTTC
TRBV11-3	TRBJ1-2	-	-	CASSLVPGGTF	TGTGCCAGCAGCTTAGTACCCGGAGGGACCTTC
TRBV9	TRBJ1-3	once	-	CASSVEAAGNTIYF	TGTGCCAGCAGCGTAGAAGCGGCGGGAAACACCATATATTTT
TRBV21-1	TRBJ1-4	-	-	CASSHSAGINEKLFF	TGTGCCAGCAGCCACTCGGCAGGGATAAATGAAAAACTGTTTTTT
TRBV29-1	TRBJ2-5	-	-	CSVKGHQETQYF	TGCAGCGTGAAGGGACATCAAGAGACCCAGTACTTC
TRBV30	TRBJ2-4	-	-	CAWSVGGNIQYF	TGTGCCTGGAGTGTGGGGGGAAACATTCAGTACTTC
TRBV5-1	TRBJ2-3	-	-	CASSLDSSSSTDTQYF	TGCGCCAGCAGCTTGGATAGTTCCTCTAGCACAGATACGCAGTATTTT
TRBV6-1	TRBJ1-4	-	-	CASSPQGEKLFF	TGTGCCAGCAGTCCCCAGGGGGAAAAACTGTTTTTT
TRBV14	TRBJ1-1	once	-	CASSQTRGGEAFF	TGTGCCAGCAGCCAAACCCGGGGAGGTGAAGCTTTCTTT